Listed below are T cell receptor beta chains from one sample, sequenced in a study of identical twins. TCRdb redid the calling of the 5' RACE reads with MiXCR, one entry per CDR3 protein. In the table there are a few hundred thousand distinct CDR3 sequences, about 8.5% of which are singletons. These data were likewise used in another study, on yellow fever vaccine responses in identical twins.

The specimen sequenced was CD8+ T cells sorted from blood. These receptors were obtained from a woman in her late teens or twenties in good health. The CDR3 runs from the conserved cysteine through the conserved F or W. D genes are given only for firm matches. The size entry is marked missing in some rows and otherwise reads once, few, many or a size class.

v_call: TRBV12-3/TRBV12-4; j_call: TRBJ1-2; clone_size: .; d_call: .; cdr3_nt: TGTGCCAGCAGTTTTGACTTAGAGGTGTGGGGCTACACCTTC; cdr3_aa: CASSFDLEVWGYTF
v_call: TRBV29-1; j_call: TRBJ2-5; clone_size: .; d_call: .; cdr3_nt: TGCAGCGTTGAAACAGGGTTATTAAAGACCCAGTACTTC; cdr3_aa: CSVETGLLKTQYF
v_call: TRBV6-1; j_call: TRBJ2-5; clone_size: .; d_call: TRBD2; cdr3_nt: TGTGCCAGCAGTGAAGTTAGGCGGGAGTTACAGGAGACCCAGTACTTC; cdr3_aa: CASSEVRRELQETQYF
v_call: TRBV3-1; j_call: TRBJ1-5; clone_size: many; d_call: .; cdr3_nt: TGTGCCAGCAGCCAAGGTGCGGGGGTATCTCAGCCCCAGCATTTT; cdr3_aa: CASSQGAGVSQPQHF
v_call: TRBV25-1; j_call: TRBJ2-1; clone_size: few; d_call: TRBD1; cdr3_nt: TGTGCCAGCGTTTCCTTACTCGGGACAGGGACCAACGGGGAGCAGTTCTTC; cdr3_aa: CASVSLLGTGTNGEQFF
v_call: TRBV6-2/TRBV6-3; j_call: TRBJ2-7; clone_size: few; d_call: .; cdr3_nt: TGTGCCAGCAGTCGGACTGCCCCTTCCTACGAGCAGTACTTC; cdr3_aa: CASSRTAPSYEQYF
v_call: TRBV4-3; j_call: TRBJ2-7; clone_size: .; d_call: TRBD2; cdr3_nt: TGCGCCAGCAGCCAAGATGCTAGCGGGAGTTTTACCTACGAGCAGTACTTC; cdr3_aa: CASSQDASGSFTYEQYF
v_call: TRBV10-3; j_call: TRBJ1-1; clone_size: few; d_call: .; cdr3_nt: TGTGCCATCAGTGAGTCTGGACAGTTGAACACTGAAGCTTTCTTT; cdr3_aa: CAISESGQLNTEAFF
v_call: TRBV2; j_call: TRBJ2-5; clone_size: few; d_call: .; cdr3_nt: TGTGCCAGCAGGACCGGACGAGACGAGACCCAGTACTTC; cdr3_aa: CASRTGRDETQYF
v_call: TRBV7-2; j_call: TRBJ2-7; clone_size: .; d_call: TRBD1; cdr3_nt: TGTGCCAGCAGCTTAGGCCCAGGGACAGGGGTCGCCTACGAGCAGTACTTC; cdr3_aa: CASSLGPGTGVAYEQYF
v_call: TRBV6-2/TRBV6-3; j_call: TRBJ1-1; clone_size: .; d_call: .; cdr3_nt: TGTGCCAGCAGTTGGACCGCCCCTGAGGGGGCTTTCTTT; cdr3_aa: CASSWTAPEGAFF
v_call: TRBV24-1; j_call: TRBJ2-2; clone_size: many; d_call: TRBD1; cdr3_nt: TGTGCCACCAGTGACCCCGGACAGGGGCCCGGTGGCACCGGGGAGCTGTTTTTT; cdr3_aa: CATSDPGQGPGGTGELFF
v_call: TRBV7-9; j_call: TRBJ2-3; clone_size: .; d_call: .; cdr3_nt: TGTGCCAGCAGCGTGGGGCTGTCAGATACGCAGTATTTT; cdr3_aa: CASSVGLSDTQYF
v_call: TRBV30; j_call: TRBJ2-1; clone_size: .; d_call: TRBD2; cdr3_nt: TGTGCCTGGAGTGCCGGGACTAGCGGTGAGCAGTTCTTC; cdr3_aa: CAWSAGTSGEQFF
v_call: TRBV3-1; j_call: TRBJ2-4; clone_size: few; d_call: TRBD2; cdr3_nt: TGTGCCAGCAGCCAAAGACCCACTAGCGGGAGGGGTTTTTATTGGGAAAACATTCAGTACTTC; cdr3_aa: CASSQRPTSGRGFYWENIQYF
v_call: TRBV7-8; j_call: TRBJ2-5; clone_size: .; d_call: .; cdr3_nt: TGTGCCAGCAGCTTACCGGTAGCGGTATACTCAGAGACCCAGTACTTC; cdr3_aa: CASSLPVAVYSETQYF
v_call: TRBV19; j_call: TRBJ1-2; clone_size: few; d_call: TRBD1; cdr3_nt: TGTGCCAGTAGCTGGTCCGGGACAGCAAGCTATGGCTACACCTTC; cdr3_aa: CASSWSGTASYGYTF
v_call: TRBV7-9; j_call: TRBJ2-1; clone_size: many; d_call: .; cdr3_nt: TGTGCCAGCAGCCAAATCCTCGGACAGAACAATGAGCAGTTCTTC; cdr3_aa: CASSQILGQNNEQFF
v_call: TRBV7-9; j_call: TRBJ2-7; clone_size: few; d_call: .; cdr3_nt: TGTGCCAGCAGCCGTTCAGGGGTAGAGCTCTACGAGCAGTACTTC; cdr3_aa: CASSRSGVELYEQYF
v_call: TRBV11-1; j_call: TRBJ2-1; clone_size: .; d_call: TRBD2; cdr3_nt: TGTGCCAGCAGCTTATACGTTCTGCGGGAGGACTCCTACAATGAGCAGTTCTTC; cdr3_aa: CASSLYVLREDSYNEQFF
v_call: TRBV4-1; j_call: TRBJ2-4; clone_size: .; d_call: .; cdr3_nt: TGCGCCAGCAGCCAAGAAACAGGAGTAGCCAAAAACATTCAGTACTTC; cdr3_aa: CASSQETGVAKNIQYF
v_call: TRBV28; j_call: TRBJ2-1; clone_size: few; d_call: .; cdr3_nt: TGTGCCAGCAGTTTCATTGGGAACTCCTACAATGAGCAGTTCTTC; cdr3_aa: CASSFIGNSYNEQFF
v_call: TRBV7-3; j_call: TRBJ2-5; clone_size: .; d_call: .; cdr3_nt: TGTGCCAGCAGCCCAACTTTAAGCAGGGGACCAGAAAACATGTACCAAGAGACCCAGTACTTC; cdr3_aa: CASSPTLSRGPENMYQETQYF
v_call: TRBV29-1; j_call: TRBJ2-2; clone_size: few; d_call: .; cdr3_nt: TGCAGCGTTGGGAGGATTTCCACCGGGGAGCTGTTTTTT; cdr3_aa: CSVGRISTGELFF
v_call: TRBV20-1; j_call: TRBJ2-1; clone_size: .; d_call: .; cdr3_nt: TGCAGTGCTAGAGATCTGATAGCGTCTTCGTTCGATGAGCAGTTCTTC; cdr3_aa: CSARDLIASSFDEQFF
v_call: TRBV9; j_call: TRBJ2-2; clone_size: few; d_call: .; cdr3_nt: TGTGCCAGCAGCGTAGAGGAGAACACCGGGGAGCTGTTTTTT; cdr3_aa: CASSVEENTGELFF
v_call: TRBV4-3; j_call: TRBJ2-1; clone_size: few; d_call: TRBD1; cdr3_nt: TGCGCCAGCAGCCAACAAGGACAGGGGGCCTACAATGAGCAGTTCTTC; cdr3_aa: CASSQQGQGAYNEQFF
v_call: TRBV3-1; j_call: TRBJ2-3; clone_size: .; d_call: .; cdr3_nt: TGTGCCAGCAGCCAGTCCACACGCAGGGCCGGCACAGATACGCAGTATTTT; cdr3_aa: CASSQSTRRAGTDTQYF
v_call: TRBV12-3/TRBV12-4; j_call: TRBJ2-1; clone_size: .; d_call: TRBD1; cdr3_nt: TGTGCCAGCAACCCCGGGACAGGGTTCATCAGTGAGCAGTTCTTC; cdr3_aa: CASNPGTGFISEQFF
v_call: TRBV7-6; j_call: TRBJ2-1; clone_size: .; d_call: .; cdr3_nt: TGTGCCAGCAGCTTAGACCACTTCGCAGTTAGCTCCTACAATGAGCAGTTCTTC; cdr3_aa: CASSLDHFAVSSYNEQFF
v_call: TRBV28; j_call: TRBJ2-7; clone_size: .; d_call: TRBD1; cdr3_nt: TGTGCCAGCAGTCCGACAGGGAACTCCTACGAGCAGTACTTC; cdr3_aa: CASSPTGNSYEQYF
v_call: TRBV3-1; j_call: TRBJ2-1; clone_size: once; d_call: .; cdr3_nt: TGTGCCAGCAGCCAAGAAGTCACAGGGACCTACAATGAGCAGTTCTTC; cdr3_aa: CASSQEVTGTYNEQFF
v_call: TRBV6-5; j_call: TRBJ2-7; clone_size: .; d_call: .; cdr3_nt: TGTGCCAGCAGTTATTCCTTAGGCCTACTCTACGAGCAGTACTTC; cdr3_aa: CASSYSLGLLYEQYF
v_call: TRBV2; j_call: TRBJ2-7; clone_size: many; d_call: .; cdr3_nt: TGTGCCAGCAGTGATAAAGGACAGCCTTACGAGCAGTACTTC; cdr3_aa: CASSDKGQPYEQYF
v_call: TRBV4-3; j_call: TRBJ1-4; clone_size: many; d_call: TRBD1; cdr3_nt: TGCGCCAGCAGCCAAGGGACAGGTCCAGGGGAAAAACTGTTTTTT; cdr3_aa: CASSQGTGPGEKLFF
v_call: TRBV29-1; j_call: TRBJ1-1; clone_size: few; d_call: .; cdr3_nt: TGCAGCGTTGAACTATCCAGGGCGGTCACTGAAGCTTTCTTT; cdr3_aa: CSVELSRAVTEAFF
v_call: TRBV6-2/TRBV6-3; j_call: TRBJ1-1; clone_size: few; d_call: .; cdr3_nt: TGTGCCAGCAGTGGCAGCCCCGGCGGAGATACTGAAGCTTTCTTT; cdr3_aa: CASSGSPGGDTEAFF
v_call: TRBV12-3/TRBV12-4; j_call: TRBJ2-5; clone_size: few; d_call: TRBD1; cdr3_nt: TGTGCCAGCACCCCGACAGGGGTCGCGGAGACCCAGTACTTC; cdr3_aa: CASTPTGVAETQYF
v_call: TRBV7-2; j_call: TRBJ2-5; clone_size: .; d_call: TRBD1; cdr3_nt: TGTGCCAGCAGCTTATACGCGGGACAGGTTCTGGAGACCCAGTACTTC; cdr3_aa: CASSLYAGQVLETQYF
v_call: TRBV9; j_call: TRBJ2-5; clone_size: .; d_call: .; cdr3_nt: TGTGCCAGCAGCGCAACAGGGTGGGAGACCCAGTACTTC; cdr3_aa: CASSATGWETQYF
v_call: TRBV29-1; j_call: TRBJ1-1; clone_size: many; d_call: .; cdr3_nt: TGCAGCGACGGGACATCGGATCGAGCTTTCTTT; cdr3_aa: CSDGTSDRAFF
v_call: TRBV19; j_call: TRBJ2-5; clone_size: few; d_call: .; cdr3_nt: TGTGCCAGTAGTCCGAGGGCAGGTACTAGGGAGACCCAGTACTTC; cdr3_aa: CASSPRAGTRETQYF
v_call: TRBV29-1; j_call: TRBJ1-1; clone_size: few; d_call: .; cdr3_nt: TGCAGCGTCAAAGTCGGGAACACTGAAGCTTTCTTT; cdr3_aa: CSVKVGNTEAFF
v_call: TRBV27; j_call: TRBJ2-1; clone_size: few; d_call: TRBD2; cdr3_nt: TGTGCCAGCAGTTTTCTAGCGGGGTACAATGAGCAGTTCTTC; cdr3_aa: CASSFLAGYNEQFF
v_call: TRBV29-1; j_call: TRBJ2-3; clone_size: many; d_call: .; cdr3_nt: TGCAGCGTTGAATGGCCAGGCGCAGATACGCAGTATTTT; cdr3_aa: CSVEWPGADTQYF